This entry lists 30 T cell receptor beta chains sequenced from one sample in a study. Via MiXCR, TCRdb re-called the 5' RACE reads, giving one row per CDR3 protein. This sample carries 50,000 to 80,000 distinct CDR3 sequences, 20% to 25% of them seen once, and the ten largest clones take approximately 3%. Source material: memory CD4+ T cells sorted from a lymph node. Subset noted: memory CD4+ T cells, CD4+CD45RO+CD25-. The source is a female donor with breast cancer.

The chain carries TRBV7-3 and TRBJ2-3; TRBD2 matches 8 bases. Trimming removed 1 base from V and 9 bases from J; junction bases left unmatched: 3. Germline V gene lookup returns CDR1 SGHTA and CDR2 FQGTGA. There are 13 residues in the CDR3. CDR3 sequence (DNA): TGTGCCAGCAGCTTAAATACGGGAGGGACGCAGTATTTT. Amino acids: CASSLNTGGTQYF.

V is TRBV5-4 and J is TRBJ1-5, with D maybe TRBD1 (6 bases). Germline CDR1 is SGHNT and CDR2 is YYREEE (reference sequence). Trimming cost V 5 bases and J 0 bases, with 27 bases left between them. The length of the CDR3 is 20 residues. The CDR3 loop is CASRLSRYREEERSNQPQHF. CDR3 in DNA: TGTGCCAGCAGACTCTCTCGTTACAGGGAAGAGGAACGTAGCAATCAGCCCCAGCATTTT.

This clonotype showed up just a few times. The CDR3 region has the DNA TGTGCCAGCAGCGCTCGACTAGCTTCTGAGCAGTTCTTC. It translates to CASSARLASEQFF. J is TRBJ2-1 and V is TRBV9; 7 bases match TRBD2. Trimming cost V 3 bases and J 9 bases; bases outside gene matches: 6. The germline CDR1 and CDR2 sequences are SGDLS and YYNGEE. The CDR3 covers 13 residues.

The V call is TRBV5-1, the J call TRBJ1-1, with a tentative D call TRBD1 (6 bases). The V gene's germline CDR1 is SGHRS and CDR2 YFSETQ. This CDR3 has 14 amino acids. Trimming took 4 bases from V and 4 from J, leaving 14 bases between them. The CDR3 coding sequence is TGCGCCAGCAGCCAACAGGGAGTAGGCACTGAAGCTTTCTTT. Its protein product is CASSQQGVGTEAFF.

There are a few counts of this clonotype. One end of the junction fails to match germline, which may point to a read error. The genes are TRBV12-3 or TRBV12-4 and TRBJ2-1, with D perhaps TRBD1 or TRBD2 (6 bases each). The CDR3 loop spans 13 amino acids. CDR3 bases: TGTGCCAGCAGTTTAGTAGCGGACAGCCAGGTTAATTTC. Translating gives CASSLVADSQVNF.

As for this clonotype: Given a much more abundant clone one base away, this may be a read error. The chain joins TRBV9 to TRBJ1-3; D is undetermined. The V end lost 0 bases, the J end lost 0 bases, and 10 bases lay between the germline ends. The CDR3 sequence is 16 residues long. Germline V gives CDR1 SGDLS, CDR2 YYNGEE. CDR3 region: CASSVGLLSSGNTIYF. The CDR3 coding sequence is TGTGCCAGCAGCGTAGGGCTGCTCAGCTCTGGAAACACCATATATTTT.

CDR3 in amino acids: CASSPDRPIFGYTF. In nucleotides, the CDR3 is TGTGCCAGCAGCCCGGACAGACCTATCTTCGGCTACACCTTC. The chain carries TRBV7-2 and TRBJ1-2, with D possibly being TRBD1 (6 bases). The V end lost 5 bases, the J end lost 8 bases, and 18 bases lay between the germline ends. Germline lookup yields CDR1 SGHTA and CDR2 FQGNSA. The CDR3 extends over 14 amino acids.

This clonotype was counted only a few times. The chain uses TRBV5-5 and TRBJ1-6, with no clear D. The CDR3 is 16 residues long. V was pared by 0 bases and J by 3 bases, with 10 bases between. Germline CDR1 and CDR2: SGHKS and YYEKEE (reference sequence). The CDR3 DNA reads as TGTGCCAGCAGCTTGGTAACAGCCCACTATAATTCACCCCTCCACTTT. Its protein is CASSLVTAHYNSPLHF.

This clonotype was observed a few times. V usage is TRBV7-2 and J usage is TRBJ2-7; 10 bases are a match to TRBD2. V shed 5 bases and J 6 bases; nucleotides not matched to a gene: 16. This CDR3 is built from 17 residues. Germline lookup yields CDR1 SGHTA and CDR2 FQGNSA. The CDR3 DNA reads as TGTGCCAGCAGCCCTTCGGCTCTAGCGGGAGCAAATGGCGAGCAGTACTTC. Protein: CASSPSALAGANGEQYF. Full variable domain (remainder filled in from reference TRBV7-2 and TRBJ2-7): GAGVSQSPSNKVTEKGKDVELRCDPISGHTALYWYRQSLGQGLEFLIYFQGNSAPDKSGLPSDRFSAERTGGSVSTLTIQRTQQEDSAVYLCASSPSALAGANGEQYFGPGTRLTVT.

The sample holds many counts of this clonotype. V and J are TRBV9 and TRBJ2-6, with unresolved D. Looked up from germline, CDR1 is SGDLS and CDR2 is YYNGEE. The CDR3 is 15 amino acids. V gave up 3 bases and J gave up 0 bases, with 7 bases separating them. The CDR3 region is CASSDKPSGANVLTF. CDR3 coding DNA: TGTGCCAGCAGCGACAAGCCCTCTGGGGCCAACGTCCTGACTTTC.

The table lists this clonotype with many counts. This sequence joins TRBV4-2 and TRBJ2-1; TRBD2 agrees at 8 bases. CDR3 length equals 17 residues. Germline assignment: CDR1 LGHNA and CDR2 YNFKEQ. J lost 0 bases, V lost 4 bases, and 8 bases had no gene match. The CDR3: CASSLSLADSSYNEQFF. CDR3 DNA sequence: TGTGCCAGCAGCCTATCACTAGCGGATAGCTCCTACAATGAGCAGTTCTTC.

This sequence joins TRBV4-2 and TRBJ1-4, with 7 bases fitting TRBD1. The CDR3 has 14 amino acids. Germline V gives CDR1 LGHNA, CDR2 YNFKEQ. J gave up 10 bases and V 2 bases, and 7 bases lay outside the gene matches. The CDR3 spells CASSQRPGGGKLFF. Written as DNA, the CDR3 is TGTGCCAGCAGCCAAAGGCCAGGGGGTGGAAAACTGTTTTTT.

This clonotype is a singleton in its sample. A read error may be the cause here, since a much bigger clone is one base away. The chain employs TRBV6-5 and TRBJ2-7; 7 nucleotides match TRBD2. Looked up from germline, CDR1 is MNHEY and CDR2 is SVGAGI. This CDR3 spans 16 amino acids. The CDR3 sequence: CTSSYSAAGDPYEQYF. The CDR3 DNA follows: TGTACCAGCTCATACTCCGCCGCGGGAGACCCCTACGAGCAGTACTTC.

The chain combines TRBV7-3 with TRBJ2-1; D might be TRBD1 or TRBD2, each matching 5 bases. V was cut by 5 bases and J by 7 bases, with 15 bases left in between. In germline, CDR1 is SGHTA, CDR2 FQGTGA. This CDR3 spans 14 amino acids. The chain's CDR3 is CASSLPGTANEQFF. The CDR3 DNA follows: TGTGCCAGCAGCCTACCCGGGACGGCTAATGAGCAGTTCTTC.

The chain links TRBV20-1 to TRBJ1-2; possibly TRBD1 for D (5 bases). Trimming took 2 bases from V and 4 from J, leaving 11 bases between them. The CDR3 has 13 amino acids. Germline V lookup: CDR1 DFQATT, CDR2 SNEGSKA (reference sequence). The CDR3 nucleotides read TGCAGTGCTAGAACACCCGGGGGCTATGGCTACACCTTC. Amino acid sequence: CSARTPGGYGYTF.

This clonotype was seen a few times. The chain combines TRBV2 with TRBJ1-2; the D gene is possibly TRBD1 (6 bases). Per germline, CDR1 SNHLY and CDR2 FYNNEI. V was shortened by 8 bases and J by 8 bases, with 18 bases between the two germline ends. The CDR3 sequence is 13 residues long. The CDR3 spells CASRSGGEIGYTF. The CDR3 region has the DNA TGTGCCAGCCGCAGCGGGGGCGAAATAGGCTACACCTTC.

This clonotype has a handful of counts. The V and J genes are TRBV6-5 and TRBJ2-7; D possibly corresponds to TRBD1 (6 bases). V dropped 0 bases and J dropped 4 bases, with 19 bases sitting between them. Germline values: CDR1 MNHEY, CDR2 SVGAGI. This CDR3 has 17 residues. The CDR3: CASSYSYRAPGAYEQYF. The CDR3, as DNA: TGTGCCAGCAGTTACTCATACAGGGCGCCTGGGGCATACGAGCAGTACTTC.

The chain combines TRBV20-1 with TRBJ2-3; no clear D gene. CDR1 and CDR2 from the germline V gene are DFQATT and SNEGSKA (reference sequence). Trimming cost V 6 bases and J 5 bases, with 9 bases left between them. The CDR3 covers 11 residues. CDR3 in amino acids: CSAPLRDTQYF. The CDR3 bases are TGCAGTGCACCCCTAAGAGATACGCAGTATTTT.

V and J are TRBV2 and TRBJ2-3, with TRBD2 identical over 8 bases. There are 17 residues in the CDR3. Germline V gene lookup returns CDR1 SNHLY and CDR2 FYNNEI. Losses at the gene ends were 6 bases for V and 0 bases for J; bases not matched to a gene: 11. CDR3 residues: CASRMGPAGDSTDTQYF. The CDR3 coding sequence is TGTGCCAGCAGGATGGGACCAGCGGGGGACAGCACAGATACGCAGTATTTT.

The V gene is TRBV7-2, the J gene TRBJ2-3; D perhaps matches TRBD1 (5 bases). Germline CDR1 SGHTA, CDR2 FQGNSA. With 1 base removed from V and 6 bases from J, the gap between germline ends came to 14 bases. CDR3 length: 15 amino acids. CDR3 residues: CASSLVGARLDTQYF. In DNA form, the CDR3 reads TGTGCCAGCAGCTTAGTTGGGGCCAGGCTCGATACGCAGTATTTT.

Details on this clonotype: As the CDR3 is not closed by the conserved phenylalanine or tryptophan, this likely results from a read error. This chain uses TRBV6-1 with TRBJ1-2; 7 bases are a match to TRBD1. J gave up 5 bases and V 4 bases, and 13 bases lay outside the gene matches. CDR1 is MNHNS and CDR2 is SASEGT in the germline V gene. The CDR3 is made up of 16 amino acids. DNA of the CDR3: TGTGCCAGCAGTGCCCTGGGGGCAACAGGGGTTTATGGCTACACCGTC. It is translated as CASSALGATGVYGYTV.

The rearrangement uses TRBV7-9 and TRBJ2-3, with 9 bases lining up with TRBD1. V shed 5 bases and J 1 base; nucleotides not matched to a gene: 1. Looked up from germline, CDR1 is SEHNR and CDR2 is FQNEAQ (reference sequence). The CDR3 contains 14 residues. The CDR3 bases are TGTGCCAGCAGCCGGACAGGGGGCACAGATACGCAGTATTTT. As protein: CASSRTGGTDTQYF. The entire variable domain, with the rest obtained from reference TRBV7-9 and TRBJ2-3, is as follows: DTGVSQNPRHKITKRGQNVTFRCDPISEHNRLYWYRQTLGQGPEFLTYFQNEAQLEKSRLLSDRFSAERPKGSFSTLEIQRTEQGDSAMYLCASSRTGGTDTQYFGPGTRLTVL.

This rearrangement joins TRBV7-6 to TRBJ2-7, with D perhaps matching TRBD1 or TRBD2 (5 bases each). The germline V gene encodes CDR1 SGHVS and CDR2 FNYEAQ. The CDR3 is 14 amino acids. Trimming took off 8 bases at V and 6 bases at J, with 20 bases between the two ends. This chain's CDR3 is CASQREPGTIEQYF. CDR3 DNA sequence: TGTGCCAGCCAGAGGGAACCCGGGACGATCGAGCAGTACTTC.

CDR3 in amino acids: CASRGGRGTSPQYF. As DNA, the CDR3 is TGTGCCAGCAGGGGTGGACGCGGAACGTCGCCGCAGTATTTT. The chain uses TRBV7-2 and TRBJ2-3, with D unresolved. Germline V gene sequence: CDR1 SGHTA, CDR2 FQGNSA. Trimming shortened V by 6 bases and J by 10 bases, and 20 bases separated the two germline ends. The CDR3 covers 14 residues. Full variable domain (rest looked up from reference TRBV7-2 and TRBJ2-3): GAGVSQSPSNKVTEKGKDVELRCDPISGHTALYWYRQSLGQGLEFLIYFQGNSAPDKSGLPSDRFSAERTGGSVSTLTIQRTQQEDSAVYLCASRGGRGTSPQYFGPGTRLTVL.

A few counts support this clonotype. The chain recombines TRBV19 with TRBJ1-2; 7 positions match TRBD1. The CDR3 sequence is 13 residues long. Per the germline V gene, CDR1 is LNHDA and CDR2 is SQIVND (reference sequence). V gave up 5 bases and J gave up 8 bases; unmatched junction bases: 8. CDR3 bases: TGTGCCAGTAGTCAGCAGGGGGACGTCGGCTACACCTTC. Amino acids: CASSQQGDVGYTF. Full variable domain (missing parts from reference TRBV19 and TRBJ1-2): DGGITQSPKYLFRKEGQNVTLSCEQNLNHDAMYWYRQDPGQGLRLIYYSQIVNDFQKGDIAEGYSVSREKKESFPLTVTSAQKNPTAFYLCASSQQGDVGYTFGSGTRLTVV.

The chain links TRBV3-1 to TRBJ2-1; D remains unclear. V was trimmed by 1 base and J by 9 bases, leaving 10 bases between them. The CDR3 totals 13 residues. The germline V gene has CDR1 LGHDT and CDR2 YNNKEL (reference sequence). The CDR3 coding sequence is TGTGCCAGCAGCCAAGGGAATGGAAGTGAGCAGTTCTTC. This codes for CASSQGNGSEQFF.

This clonotype was observed a few times. The chain carries TRBV20-1 and TRBJ1-2, with D unclear. CDR1 and CDR2 from the germline V gene are DFQATT and SNEGSKA (reference sequence). The CDR3 runs to 13 residues. The germline V and J ends were trimmed by 5 bases and 7 bases, with 17 bases remaining between them. DNA for the CDR3: TGCAGTGCTCCCAGCTTGGCCTCGCTTGGCTACACCTTC. It translates to CSAPSLASLGYTF.

Details on this clonotype: The junction departs from germline at one end; a sequencing error may be responsible. The gene calls are TRBV6-5 and TRBJ1-6; D call uncertain. CDR1 is MNHEY and CDR2 is SVGAGI in the germline V gene. The CDR3 is 14 amino acids. The CDR3 sequence: CASRRPDGNPPLHF. CDR3 nucleotides: TGTGCCAGCAGACGCCCGGACGGTAATCCACCCCTCCACTTT.

Only a few counts were recorded for this clonotype. One junction end does not reproduce the germline sequence, and a read error may be involved. The chain employs TRBV12-3 or TRBV12-4 and TRBJ1-1; TRBD1 might be the D (5 bases). This CDR3 comprises 13 residues. CDR3 DNA sequence: TGTGCCAGTAGTTTAGGAGGGGACGGGGAAGCTTTCTTT. Its protein product is CASSLGGDGEAFF.

This clonotype was counted a few times. Since the CDR3 does not end with the conserved phenylalanine or tryptophan, this likely comes from a read error. The limits of the CDR3 on the DNA are not certain, so only TCRdb's listed CDR3 is given. The chain links TRBV5-1 to TRBJ2-7; TRBD2 is taken as the D call from the table, unchecked against the DNA. The CDR3 spans 12 residues, counting both ends. CDR1 is SGHRS, CDR2 YFSETQ, per germline. The CDR3 here is CASSSDRRDSPS.